The source of this TCR beta chain is a study of blood T cell repertoires in COVID-19. Turning to the study itself: Donors in the United States, Italy and Spain gave samples during acute or convalescent COVID-19.

Profiling relied on immunoSEQ multiplex PCR, and the TCRdb table lists in-frame clones only, not all of them. The sample has a few hundred thousand clones; 65% to 90% are singletons. V lost 5 bases and J 7 bases, leaving 24 bases between the germline ends. Germline CDR1 is SGHVS and CDR2 is FQNEAQ. This CDR3 region has 16 residues. The TCR comes from a woman aged 18-29 years who had recovered from COVID-19. What was sequenced was PBMCs or T cells enriched from blood (not recorded which). V and J are TRBV7-8 and TRBJ2-7; TRBD2 is a possible D gene (6 bases). The CDR3: CASSLPRLGVFEEQYF. CDR3 in DNA: TGTGCCAGCAGCCTCCCTAGACTAGGGGTGTTCGAAGAGCAGTACTTC.